This entry lists 7 T cell receptor beta chains sequenced from one sample in a study of blood T cell repertoires in COVID-19 (TCRdb year 2020). Library prep was done by the immunoSEQ multiplex PCR assay. Held by TCRdb, this immuneACCESS table contains in-frame sequences only and omits some clones. Under half of the omission traces to an unresolved V gene where checked; the cause of the rest is unknown. This sample holds a few hundred thousand clones; roughly nine tenths were observed only once. Around 10% of the sample is held by the ten biggest clonotypes. The sequencing input was peripheral blood. All receptors come from a woman younger than 45 with COVID-19, enrolled during active disease.

The chain combines TRBV6-1 with TRBJ1-2; D gene uncertain. Trimming removed 2 bases at V and 7 bases at J, with 11 bases between. This CDR3 contains 13 residues. CDR1 and CDR2 (germline): MNHNS, SASEGT. The CDR3 loop reads CASSELGTGGYTF. Here the CDR3 DNA reads TGTGCCAGCAGTGAACTGGGTACGGGTGGCTACACCTTC.

The V call is TRBV27, the J call TRBJ1-1; D might be TRBD1 (5 bases). CDR1 MNHEY and CDR2 SMNVEV come from the germline V gene (reference sequence). This CDR3 spans 13 amino acids. V was shortened by 2 bases and J by 4 bases, with 8 bases between the two germline ends. The CDR3 reads CASSLVGGTEAFF. CDR3 in DNA: TGTGCCAGCAGTTTAGTGGGGGGCACTGAAGCTTTCTTT.

CDR3 loop: CATSAGGQETQYF. CDR3 in DNA: TGTGCCACCAGTGCGGGGGGGCAAGAGACCCAGTACTTC. The genes are TRBV24-1 and TRBJ2-5; TRBD2 agrees at 8 bases. This CDR3 region has 13 residues. The germline V gene encodes CDR1 KGHDR and CDR2 SFDVKD. Trimming removed 5 bases from V and 2 bases from J; junction bases left unmatched: 0.

The CDR3 loop is CASSATDIQETQYF. CDR3 nucleotide sequence: TGTGCCAGCAGTGCTACGGACATTCAAGAGACCCAGTACTTC. The chain has TRBV2 and TRBJ2-5; possibly TRBD1 for D (5 bases). The CDR3 is 14 residues long. Germline CDR1 and CDR2: SNHLY and FYNNEI. V was shortened by 4 bases and J by 2 bases, with 11 bases between the two germline ends.

This chain links TRBV2 with TRBJ1-4; D is possibly TRBD1 (5 bases). Germline V gene sequence: CDR1 SNHLY, CDR2 FYNNEI. The CDR3 loop spans 16 amino acids. V was pared by 6 bases and J by 1 base, with 15 bases between. DNA for the CDR3: TGTGCCAGCAGGTCCCCCGGACATGGAACTAATGAAAAACTGTTTTTT. Protein product: CASRSPGHGTNEKLFF.

The chain employs TRBV19 and TRBJ2-3; the match to TRBD1 covers 8 bases. CDR1 LNHDA and CDR2 SQIVND come from the germline V gene (reference sequence). The CDR3 extends over 13 amino acids. The V and J ends lost 5 bases and 6 bases, in that order; junction bases with no gene match: 4. CDR3 nucleotides: TGTGCCAGTAGTGGTGACAGGGGCGATACGCAGTATTTT. It yields the protein CASSGDRGDTQYF.

On this clone itself: Its ends do not fully match the called genes, so a read error is possible. The chain is built from TRBV18 and TRBJ1-1; D not certain. This CDR3 comprises 12 residues. The germline CDR1 and CDR2 sequences are KGHSH and LQKENI. DNA for the CDR3: TGTGCCAGCTCACCACTTACGAAAGCCCACTTTTTT. It is translated as CASSPLTKAHFF.